This T cell receptor (beta chain) was documented in a study of human T cells and chemical hapten exposure. The study's library attached unique molecular identifiers to single cDNA molecules. A single record per CDR3 protein comes from TCRdb applying MiXCR to the 5' RACE reads. The table shows tens of thousands of distinct CDR3 sequences, with 6.5% to 8.5% occurring only once. The template was total RNA from unfractionated whole blood. In germline, CDR1 is MNHEY, CDR2 SMNVEV (reference sequence). The junction had 9 bases not matched to a gene; V was cut back by 5 bases and J by 6 bases. This CDR3 has 15 residues.

The chain has TRBV27 and TRBJ2-1; 8 bases align to TRBD2. The TCR originated in a male donor in good health. This chain's CDR3 is CASSPHSGVSNEQFF. In nucleotides, the CDR3 is TGTGCCAGCAGTCCCCATAGCGGGGTCTCCAATGAGCAGTTCTTC.